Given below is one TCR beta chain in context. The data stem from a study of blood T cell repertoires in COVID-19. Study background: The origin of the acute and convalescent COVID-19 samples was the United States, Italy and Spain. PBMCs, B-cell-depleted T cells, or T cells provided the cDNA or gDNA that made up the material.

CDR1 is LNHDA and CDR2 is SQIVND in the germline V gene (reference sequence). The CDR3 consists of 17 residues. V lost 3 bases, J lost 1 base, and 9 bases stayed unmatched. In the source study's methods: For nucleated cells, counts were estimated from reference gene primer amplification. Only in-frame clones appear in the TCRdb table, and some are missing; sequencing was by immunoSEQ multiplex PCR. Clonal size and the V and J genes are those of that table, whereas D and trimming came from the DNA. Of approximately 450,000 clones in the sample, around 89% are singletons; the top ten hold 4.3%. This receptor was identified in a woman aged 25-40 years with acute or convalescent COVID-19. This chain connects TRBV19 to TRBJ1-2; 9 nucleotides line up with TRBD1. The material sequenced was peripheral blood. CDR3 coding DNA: TGTGCCAGTAGTATCCGGGACAGGGACCCTTTTAACTATGGCTACACCTTC. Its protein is CASSIRDRDPFNYGYTF.